The 5 T cell receptor beta chains given below trace back to one sample, sequenced in a study of cytomegalovirus exposure and HLA in healthy donors. With 60 Vbeta and 13 Jbeta primers, the PCR was carried out. The method was immunoSEQ multiplex PCR; TCRdb's version includes in-frame clones alone and lacks a portion of them. The table records 150,000 to 170,000 clones, roughly 80% of them present only once. Sequences were obtained from PBMCs. Receptors originate from a man aged 30 to 45 in good health and CMV-seropositive.

J is TRBJ2-7 and V is TRBV10-3; 10 bases are a match to TRBD2. Germline V gives CDR1 ENHRY, CDR2 SYGVKD. The CDR3 sequence is 14 residues long. Trimming took 10 bases from V and 7 from J; bases not matched to a gene: 13. The CDR3 DNA follows: TGTGCCAAAGAAAAGCGGGGGGGTGTGGGAGAGCAGTACTTC. This translates into CAKEKRGGVGEQYF.

The chain has TRBV30 and TRBJ2-1; 7 bases match TRBD2. The CDR3 consists of 15 residues. V lost 5 bases, J lost 8 bases, and 15 bases stayed unmatched. Germline-derived CDR1 and CDR2 are GTSNPN and SVGIG (reference sequence). The CDR3 loop is CAWATGTNNRHEQFF. In DNA, the CDR3 is TGTGCCTGGGCCACCGGGACTAACAATAGGCATGAGCAGTTCTTC.

This chain uses TRBV4-3 with TRBJ1-2, with 8 bases lining up with TRBD1. The CDR3 extends over 15 amino acids. In germline, CDR1 is LGHNA, CDR2 YSLEER. The ends lost 0 bases at V and 8 bases at J; junction bases unmatched: 8. CDR3: CASSQDVDRGGGYTF. The CDR3 DNA follows: TGCGCCAGCAGCCAAGATGTCGACAGGGGCGGCGGCTACACCTTC.

The chain uses TRBV18 and TRBJ2-7; D not resolved. This CDR3 is built from 11 residues. V was cut by 4 bases and J by 3 bases, with 4 bases left in between. Germline CDR1 is KGHSH and CDR2 is LQKENI. Here the CDR3 reads CASSLRYEQYF. The CDR3 nucleotides are TGTGCCAGCTCACTCCGCTACGAGCAGTACTTC.

The chain links TRBV6-5 to TRBJ2-7; D possibly corresponds to TRBD2 (6 bases). Germline V CDR1 and CDR2: MNHEY, SVGAGI. The length of the CDR3 is 14 residues. Trimming shortened V by 5 bases and J by 0 bases, and 11 bases separated the two germline ends. This CDR3 reads CASSKAGLSYEQYF. CDR3 DNA: TGTGCCAGCAGTAAGGCGGGACTCTCCTACGAGCAGTACTTC.